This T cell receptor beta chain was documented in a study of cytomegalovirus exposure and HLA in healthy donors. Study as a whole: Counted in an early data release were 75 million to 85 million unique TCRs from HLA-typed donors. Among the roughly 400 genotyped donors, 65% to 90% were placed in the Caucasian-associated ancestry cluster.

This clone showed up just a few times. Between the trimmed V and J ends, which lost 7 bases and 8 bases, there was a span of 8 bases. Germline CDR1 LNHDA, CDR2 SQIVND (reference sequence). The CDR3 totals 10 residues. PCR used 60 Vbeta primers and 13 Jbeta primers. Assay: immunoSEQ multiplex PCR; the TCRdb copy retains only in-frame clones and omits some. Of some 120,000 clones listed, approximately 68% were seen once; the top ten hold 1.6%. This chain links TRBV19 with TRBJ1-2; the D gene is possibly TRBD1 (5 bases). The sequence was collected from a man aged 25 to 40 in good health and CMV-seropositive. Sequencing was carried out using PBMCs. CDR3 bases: TGTGCCAGTAAGGGGTCGGGCTACACCTTC. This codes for CASKGSGYTF.